These T cell receptor beta chains were read from a single sample in a study of T cells in Graves' hyperthyroidism and ophthalmopathy. TCRdb passed the multiplex PCR reads through MiXCR, listing each CDR3 protein once. The top ten hold 25% to 35% of the sample, which has some 350,000 distinct CDR3 sequences, 15% to 18% seen once. The sample was blood. The receptors derive from a woman between 18 and 30 years old with Graves' hyperthyroidism that later progressed to Graves' ophthalmopathy. Both conserved end residues are part of each CDR3. D genes are given only for firm matches. Size values are once, few and many counts, or a class for expanded clones, and some rows have none.

clone size,D gene,J gene,V gene,CDR3 protein,CDR3 DNA
-,-,TRBJ1-4,TRBV3-1,CASSRPPRDPNPPNATNEKLFF,TGTGCCAGCAGCCGACCCCCCCGGGACCCGAACCCACCTAATGCAACTAATGAAAAACTGTTTTTT
many,-,TRBJ2-3,TRBV27,CASSWGKMRADTQYF,TGTGCCAGCAGCTGGGGAAAAATGAGGGCAGATACGCAGTATTTT
many,TRBD2,TRBJ2-1,TRBV11-2,CASSLDLLAGVYNEQFF,TGTGCCAGCAGCTTAGATCTTTTGGCGGGAGTGTATAATGAGCAGTTCTTC
many,-,TRBJ2-7,TRBV20-1,CSAGERGQPYEQYF,TGCAGTGCTGGCGAGCGGGGACAGCCCTACGAGCAGTACTTC
many,TRBD2,TRBJ2-7,TRBV9,CASSVAPAGTPSYEQYF,TGTGCCAGCAGCGTAGCTCCAGCGGGAACCCCCTCCTACGAGCAGTACTTC
many,TRBD1,TRBJ2-3,TRBV2,CASSEQGAGTDTQYF,TGTGCCAGCAGTGAACAGGGGGCGGGCACAGATACGCAGTATTTT
-,-,TRBJ2-5,TRBV6-1,CASSRGKGGETQYF,TGTGCCAGCAGCCGCGGGAAGGGCGGAGAGACCCAGTACTTC
-,-,TRBJ2-7,TRBV6-2/TRBV6-3,CASSRRGSSYEQYF,TGTGCCAGCAGCCGCCGGGGGAGCTCCTACGAGCAGTACTTC
many,TRBD2,TRBJ2-5,TRBV12-3/TRBV12-4,CASRGTSGETQYF,TGTGCCAGCAGGGGGACTAGTGGGGAGACCCAGTACTTC
many,TRBD1,TRBJ2-3,TRBV14,CASSRLDGTGYRNTQYF,TGTGCCAGCAGCCGCCTCGACGGGACAGGGTATCGAAATACGCAGTATTTT
-,-,TRBJ1-4,TRBV19,CASSIGGHHASEKLFF,TGTGCCAGTAGTATAGGTGGACACCACGCCAGTGAAAAACTGTTTTTT
many,TRBD2,TRBJ2-3,TRBV12-3/TRBV12-4,CASSLNLAGARDTQYF,TGTGCCAGCAGTTTAAACCTAGCGGGAGCGAGAGATACGCAGTATTTT
-,-,TRBJ2-1,TRBV6-6,CASSYLARWNEQFF,TGTGCCAGCAGTTACTTGGCCAGGTGGAATGAGCAGTTCTTC
many,-,TRBJ2-7,TRBV5-1,CASSLAGTNAYEQYF,TGCGCCAGCAGCTTGGCCGGGACGAATGCCTACGAGCAGTACTTC
many,TRBD1,TRBJ2-7,TRBV5-1,CASSPNWTGGVHYEQYF,TGCGCCAGCAGCCCGAACTGGACAGGGGGCGTTCACTACGAGCAGTACTTC
few,TRBD2,TRBJ2-2,TRBV5-1,CASSVPGLADTGELFF,TGCGCCAGCAGCGTGCCGGGACTAGCGGACACCGGGGAGCTGTTTTTT
-,TRBD1,TRBJ2-5,TRBV2,CASSYWTGKEGETQYF,TGTGCCAGCAGTTATTGGACAGGGAAGGAGGGAGAGACCCAGTACTTC
many,-,TRBJ1-5,TRBV20-1,CSAPSPGYSNQPQHF,TGCAGTGCCCCGAGTCCGGGCTATAGCAATCAGCCCCAGCATTTT
few,-,TRBJ1-1,TRBV7-9,CASSQVPEGAFF,TGTGCCAGCAGCCAGGTCCCGGAGGGAGCTTTCTTT
many,TRBD2,TRBJ2-3,TRBV24-1,CATSDWTSGRGDTQYF,TGTGCCACCAGTGACTGGACTAGCGGGAGAGGAGATACGCAGTATTTT
many,TRBD2,TRBJ2-4,TRBV10-3,CAISEARLGGSGYIQYF,TGTGCCATCAGTGAGGCTCGTCTCGGCGGGAGTGGGTACATTCAGTACTTC
many,TRBD2,TRBJ2-3,TRBV28,CASSPSGRSTDTQYF,TGTGCCAGCAGTCCGAGCGGGAGGAGCACAGATACGCAGTATTTT
few,-,TRBJ2-2,TRBV19,CASSISGAAMNTGELFF,TGTGCCAGTAGTATATCGGGGGCAGCGATGAACACCGGGGAGCTGTTTTTT
many,-,TRBJ2-1,TRBV7-2,CASSLSSGDEQFF,TGTGCCAGCAGCTTAAGTAGCGGAGATGAGCAGTTCTTC